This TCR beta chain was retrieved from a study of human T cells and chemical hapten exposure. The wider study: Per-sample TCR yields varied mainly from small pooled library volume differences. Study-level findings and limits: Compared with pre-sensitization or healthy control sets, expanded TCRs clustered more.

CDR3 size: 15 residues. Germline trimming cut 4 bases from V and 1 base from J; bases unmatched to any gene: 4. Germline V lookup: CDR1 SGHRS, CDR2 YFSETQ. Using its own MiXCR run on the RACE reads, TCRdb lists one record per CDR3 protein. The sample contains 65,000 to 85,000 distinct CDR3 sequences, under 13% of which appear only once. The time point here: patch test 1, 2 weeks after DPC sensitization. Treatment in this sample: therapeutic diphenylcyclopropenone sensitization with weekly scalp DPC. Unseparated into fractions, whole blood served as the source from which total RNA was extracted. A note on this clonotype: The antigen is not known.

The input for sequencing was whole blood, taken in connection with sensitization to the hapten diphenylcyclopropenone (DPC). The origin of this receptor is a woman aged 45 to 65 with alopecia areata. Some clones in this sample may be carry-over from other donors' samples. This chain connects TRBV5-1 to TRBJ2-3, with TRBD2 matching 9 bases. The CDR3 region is CASSISGRGTDTQYF. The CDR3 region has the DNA TGCGCCAGCAGCATTAGCGGGAGAGGCACAGATACGCAGTATTTT.